Listed below are T cell receptor beta chains from one sample, sequenced in a study of CD8 T cells in Susac syndrome. TCRdb recomputed calls from the immunoSEQ multiplex PCR reads with MiXCR, one row per CDR3 protein. This table holds a few hundred thousand distinct CDR3 sequences, around 92% found once. The sequencing sample was made of CD4+ T cells from PBMCs. The receptor source for this set is a human donor with multiple sclerosis. CDR3s include the opening cysteine and the closing phenylalanine or tryptophan. D genes are given only for firm matches. Clone sizes are given selectively: once, few, many, or a class where the clone is expanded.

clone_size,j_call,v_call,d_call,cdr3_aa,cdr3_nt
NA,TRBJ1-6,TRBV9,NA,CASSSRQDNSPLHF,TGTGCCAGCAGCTCAAGACAAGATAATTCACCCCTCCACTTT
NA,TRBJ2-1,TRBV6-5,NA,CASSYSGGRRSYNEQFF,TGTGCCAGCAGTTACTCGGGGGGGCGAAGAAGCTACAATGAGCAGTTCTTC
NA,TRBJ1-2,TRBV3-1,NA,CASSPIRGYDGYTF,TGTGCCAGCAGCCCTATAAGAGGTTACGATGGCTACACCTTC
NA,TRBJ1-1,TRBV20-1,TRBD1,CSAPHAEGPQGAAEAFF,TGCAGTGCTCCGCATGCGGAGGGCCCTCAGGGGGCCGCTGAAGCTTTCTTT
NA,TRBJ2-4,TRBV6-2/TRBV6-3,TRBD1,CASKLTGTAQNIQYF,TGTGCCAGCAAACTAACCGGGACAGCACAAAACATTCAGTACTTC
once,TRBJ2-7,TRBV7-9,TRBD2,CASSLDLGREEQYF,TGTGCCAGCAGCTTAGACCTGGGGAGGGAGGAGCAGTACTTC
NA,TRBJ1-3,TRBV5-1,NA,CASRTGPRSGNTIYF,TGCGCCAGCAGAACGGGCCCCCGCTCTGGAAACACCATATATTTT
NA,TRBJ1-1,TRBV6-4,NA,CASSPGPLVNTEAFF,TGTGCCAGCAGTCCGGGACCTCTTGTGAACACTGAAGCTTTCTTT
once,TRBJ2-6,TRBV5-1,NA,CASSLVPYYANVLTF,TGCGCCAGCAGCTTGGTGCCTTACTACGCCAACGTCCTGACTTTC
once,TRBJ2-1,TRBV20-1,TRBD2,CSARPTGGGGGYEQFF,TGCAGTGCTAGGCCCACGGGTGGCGGGGGGGGCTATGAGCAGTTCTTC
NA,TRBJ1-5,TRBV19,NA,CASSSRLNQPQHF,TGTGCCAGTAGTAGCCGACTTAATCAGCCCCAGCATTTT
few,TRBJ2-3,TRBV20-1,NA,CSASRGTDTQYF,TGCAGTGCTTCTCGGGGCACAGATACGCAGTATTTT
once,TRBJ2-3,TRBV29-1,NA,CSVQGLGTDTQYF,TGCAGCGTCCAGGGATTGGGCACAGATACGCAGTATTTT
NA,TRBJ1-1,TRBV6-5,NA,CASSYVRGRAEAFF,TGTGCCAGCAGTTATGTCCGAGGGAGGGCTGAAGCTTTCTTT
NA,TRBJ2-3,TRBV7-2,NA,CASSLVGGIGTDTQYF,TGTGCCAGCAGCTTAGTGGGGGGCATCGGCACAGATACGCAGTATTTT
NA,TRBJ1-6,TRBV2,TRBD1,CASIPGQSNNSPLHF,TGTGCCAGCATCCCGGGACAGTCTAATAATTCACCCCTCCACTTT
NA,TRBJ2-5,TRBV3-1,NA,CASSQGRDVGTQYF,TGTGCCAGCAGCCAAGGCCGGGACGTAGGGACCCAGTACTTC
NA,TRBJ1-3,TRBV7-9,NA,CASSLPGGRAGNTIYF,TGTGCCAGCAGCTTACCGGGGGGTAGGGCTGGAAACACCATATATTTT
NA,TRBJ1-1,TRBV5-1,NA,CASSLFPGSTEAFF,TGCGCCAGCAGCCTTTTCCCGGGGAGCACTGAAGCTTTCTTT
NA,TRBJ2-5,TRBV30,NA,CAWGLRLGETQYF,TGTGCCTGGGGACTGCGCCTCGGAGAGACCCAGTACTTC
NA,TRBJ1-4,TRBV6-5,NA,CASSPLGGAGEKLFF,TGTGCCAGCAGCCCCCTGGGGGGGGCGGGTGAAAAACTGTTTTTT
NA,TRBJ1-1,TRBV3-1,NA,CASSRGGDGNTEAFF,TGTGCCAGCAGCCGGGGGGGGGACGGGAACACTGAAGCTTTCTTT
NA,TRBJ1-2,TRBV10-3,TRBD1,CAISEGTARGSYTF,TGTGCCATCAGTGAGGGGACAGCCCGAGGGAGCTACACCTTC
NA,TRBJ2-2,TRBV30,NA,CAWSPLSYANTGELFF,TGTGCCTGGAGTCCACTTTCATACGCCAACACCGGGGAGCTGTTTTTT
NA,TRBJ1-2,TRBV19,NA,CASSIPGSGYTF,TGTGCCAGTAGTATACCAGGTTCCGGCTACACCTTC
NA,TRBJ2-7,TRBV7-9,TRBD2,CASSPLGRGSPYEQYF,TGTGCCAGCAGCCCCTTGGGGAGGGGATCTCCCTACGAGCAGTACTTC
NA,TRBJ1-3,TRBV2,NA,CASSEAETLAGNTIYF,TGTGCCAGCAGTGAAGCGGAGACACTTGCTGGAAACACCATATATTTT
NA,TRBJ1-1,TRBV3-1,NA,CASRRSQGSTEAFF,TGTGCCAGCAGACGGAGCCAGGGGAGTACTGAAGCTTTCTTT
NA,TRBJ2-7,TRBV29-1,NA,CSVEGPFTYEQYF,TGCAGCGTTGAGGGCCCCTTTACCTACGAGCAGTACTTC